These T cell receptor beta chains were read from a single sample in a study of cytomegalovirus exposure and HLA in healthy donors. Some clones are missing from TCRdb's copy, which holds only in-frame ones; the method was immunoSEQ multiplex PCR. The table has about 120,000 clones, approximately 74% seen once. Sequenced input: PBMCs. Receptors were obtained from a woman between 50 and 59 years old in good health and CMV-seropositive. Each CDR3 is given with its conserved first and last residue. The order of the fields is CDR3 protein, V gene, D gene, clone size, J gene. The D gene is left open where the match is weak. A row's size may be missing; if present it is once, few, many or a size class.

CATSRGGWSVEAFF | TRBV15 | - | - | TRBJ1-1
CASRGTDGGPQHF | TRBV10-2 | TRBD1 | - | TRBJ1-5
CASSSWLAGGRGTDTQYF | TRBV5-1 | TRBD2 | - | TRBJ2-3
CASSYSHTGYEQYF | TRBV6-6 | - | - | TRBJ2-7
CASSYTSTGAYGYTF | TRBV6-5 | - | - | TRBJ1-2
CASSVGQGGTDTQYF | TRBV19 | TRBD1 | - | TRBJ2-3
CASSRLAGGFSDTQYF | TRBV7-2 | TRBD2 | - | TRBJ2-3
CASSPSAMTYEQYF | TRBV28 | - | - | TRBJ2-7
CAISQGGSSTDTQYF | TRBV10-3 | - | - | TRBJ2-3
CATSGTSGAWGTGELFF | TRBV15 | TRBD2 | - | TRBJ2-2
CASIAPTGGYTF | TRBV19 | - | - | TRBJ1-2
CAWSRGARLEGEKLFF | TRBV30 | - | - | TRBJ1-4
CATSPEGTGVPDTQYF | TRBV15 | TRBD1 | - | TRBJ2-3
CASSPDRGTQYF | TRBV19 | - | - | TRBJ2-5
CASSEAGREPYNEQFF | TRBV2 | TRBD2 | - | TRBJ2-1
CASSSTGAPQETQYF | TRBV5-1 | TRBD1 | - | TRBJ2-5
CASSDPTGTETQYF | TRBV2 | - | - | TRBJ2-5
CASRIGTANYGYTF | TRBV19 | - | - | TRBJ1-2
CASSSGTATDTQYF | TRBV6-1 | TRBD1 | - | TRBJ2-3
CASSSQINEQFF | TRBV19 | - | - | TRBJ2-1
CASSLQGRNSPLHF | TRBV7-2 | - | - | TRBJ1-6
CASSALGQNAGNTIYF | TRBV6-1 | - | - | TRBJ1-3
CASSLEDRGLIEQYF | TRBV7-8 | TRBD1 | - | TRBJ2-7
CASSSLAGKTDTQYF | TRBV7-2 | TRBD2 | - | TRBJ2-3
CASGLGHPNTEAFF | TRBV12-5 | - | - | TRBJ1-1
CASSLGQGLQETQYF | TRBV28 | TRBD1 | - | TRBJ2-5
CASSSGRFSTDTQYF | TRBV28 | TRBD2 | - | TRBJ2-3
CASSSQRGGTNTGELFF | TRBV4-3 | TRBD2 | - | TRBJ2-2
CASSSPGQGAHGETQYF | TRBV19 | TRBD1 | - | TRBJ2-5
CASSQDSGRKINEQFF | TRBV4-2 | TRBD2 | - | TRBJ2-1
CASSGLFWSLGSQETQYF | TRBV7-9 | - | - | TRBJ2-5
CASSSPLVIAGTEQFF | TRBV28 | TRBD2 | - | TRBJ2-1
CAWMGGGKTQYF | TRBV30 | - | - | TRBJ2-5
CASSYKTGASNQPQHF | TRBV7-2 | TRBD1 | - | TRBJ1-5
CAWSGFKRVSGNTIYF | TRBV30 | - | - | TRBJ1-3
CASSPGQGPNYGYTF | TRBV5-1 | TRBD1 | - | TRBJ1-2
CASSYGGKDTSYEAFF | TRBV6-6 | - | few | TRBJ1-1
CASSSPTGGSEYF | TRBV27 | TRBD2 | - | TRBJ2-3
CASRGGGVGNTIYF | TRBV6-6 | - | - | TRBJ1-3
CASSFGVGGELFF | TRBV7-9 | - | - | TRBJ2-2
CASAQGGQPQHF | TRBV12-5 | TRBD1 | - | TRBJ1-5
CAISESSGRSNYGYTF | TRBV10-3 | - | - | TRBJ1-2
CASSPRDRVNTEAFF | TRBV18 | TRBD1 | - | TRBJ1-1
CASSRQGTSNTEAFF | TRBV9 | - | once | TRBJ1-1
CASSQDPAGSNEKLFF | TRBV4-1 | - | - | TRBJ1-4